One and the same sample provided the 18 T cell receptor beta chains below, sequenced in a study of blood T cell repertoires in COVID-19. Using immunoSEQ multiplex PCR, the repertoire was profiled, and TCRdb retains in-frame clones only, with some absent. The repertoire holds approximately 130,000 clones, roughly 86% seen once, with 15% to 20% in the top ten. The sequencing input was peripheral blood. The receptors originated from a woman aged 45-60 years who had recovered from COVID-19.

The rearrangement links TRBV5-6 to TRBJ2-7; 8 nucleotides match TRBD2. The CDR3 runs 15 residues. Germline V gene data show CDR1 as SGHDT and CDR2 as YYEEEE. Trimming took 4 bases from V and 0 from J; bases not matched to a gene: 6. CDR3 DNA: TGTGCCAGCAGCCCGGGGGGGCCAAGCTCCTACGAGCAGTACTTC. Protein product: CASSPGGPSSYEQYF.

This clone has a single count. V is TRBV24-1 and J is TRBJ2-2, with 9 bases lining up with TRBD1. The CDR3 sequence is 16 residues long. With V trimmed by 4 bases and J by 4 bases, 6 bases remained unmatched. Germline CDR1 is KGHDR and CDR2 is SFDVKD. The CDR3 DNA reads as TGTGCCACCAGTGAACGGACAGGGGTTATCACCGGGGAGCTGTTTTTT. Residues: CATSERTGVITGELFF.

The chain combines TRBV28 with TRBJ2-5; 10 bases match TRBD1. The CDR3 consists of 15 residues. The V gene end was trimmed by 6 bases and the J gene end by 2 bases; junction bases not matched to a gene: 6. Germline V gene data show CDR1 as MDHEN and CDR2 as SYDVKM. In DNA form, the CDR3 reads TGTGCCAGCAGCACCGGGACAGGGGTTCAAGAGACCCAGTACTTC. Residues: CASSTGTGVQETQYF. Based on the CDR3 plus reference TRBV28 and TRBJ2-5, the full variable domain is DVKVTQSSRYLVKRTGEKVFLECVQDMDHENMFWYRQDPGLGLRLIYFSYDVKMKEKGDIPEGYSVSREKKERFSLILESASTNQTSMYLCASSTGTGVQETQYFGPGTRLLVL.

The CDR3 nucleotides read TGTGCCAGCAGTTACGGACAGATCAACACTGAAGCTTTCTTT. Protein: CASSYGQINTEAFF. V gene TRBV6-2 or TRBV6-3 combines with J gene TRBJ1-1; perhaps TRBD1 as D (6 bases). The CDR3 is made up of 14 amino acids. V shed 2 bases and J shed 2 bases, with 9 bases lying between them. CDR1 is MNHEY, CDR2 SVGEGT, per germline.

V is TRBV4-2 and J is TRBJ2-5; TRBD2 matches 8 bases. CDR1 and CDR2 from the germline V gene are LGHNA and YNFKEQ. The CDR3 covers 18 residues. V trimming: 3 bases; J trimming: 4 bases; junction bases outside the gene matches: 16. The CDR3 loop reads CASSHDKSGSRSSETQYF. The CDR3 region has the DNA TGTGCCAGCAGCCATGATAAGAGCGGGAGCAGGTCGTCAGAGACCCAGTACTTC.

This rearrangement joins TRBV4-2 to TRBJ2-7, with TRBD2 identical over 9 bases. Germline V gene sequence: CDR1 LGHNA, CDR2 YNFKEQ. The V gene end was trimmed by 0 bases and the J gene end by 5 bases; junction bases not matched to a gene: 8. CDR3 length: 16 amino acids. CDR3 sequence (DNA): TGTGCCAGCAGCCAAGATGCTGCGGGAGGGCCGGACGAGCAGTACTTC. Its translation is CASSQDAAGGPDEQYF.

This clone came up once. The rearrangement joins TRBV11-2 to TRBJ2-1; 12 bases are shared with TRBD1. V shed 0 bases, J shed 14 bases, and the junction held 14 bases outside the gene matches. CDR3 length: 17 residues. Germline V gene lookup returns CDR1 SGHAT and CDR2 FQNNGV. This CDR3 is CASSLESAGQGAKKKFF. CDR3 coding DNA: TGTGCCAGCAGCTTAGAGTCCGCGGGACAGGGGGCAAAGAAGAAGTTCTTC.

This CDR3 reads CASSVIPTGYTGELFF. DNA of the CDR3: TGCGCCAGCAGCGTCATCCCGACAGGGTATACCGGGGAGCTGTTTTTT. The V gene is TRBV5-1, the J gene TRBJ2-2; 7 bases align to TRBD1. CDR3 size: 16 residues. CDR1 is SGHRS and CDR2 is YFSETQ in the germline V gene. J was trimmed by 5 bases and V by 4 bases; bases with no gene match: 11. The full variable domain, its missing parts supplied by reference TRBV5-1 and TRBJ2-2, is KAGVTQTPRYLIKTRGQQVTLSCSPISGHRSVSWYQQTPGQGLQFLFEYFSETQRNKGNFPGRFSGRQFSNSRSEMNVSTLELGDSALYLCASSVIPTGYTGELFFGEGSRLTVL.

The rearrangement joins TRBV9 to TRBJ2-7; possibly TRBD2 for D (5 bases). The CDR3 length is 11 residues. V was cut by 3 bases and J by 6 bases, with 7 bases left in between. Germline CDR1 SGDLS, CDR2 YYNGEE. The CDR3 region is CASSGEGEQYF. The CDR3 nucleotides are TGTGCCAGCAGCGGAGAGGGCGAGCAGTACTTC.

This chain connects TRBV11-3 to TRBJ2-1, with unresolved D. V lost 7 bases and J 7 bases, leaving 17 bases between the germline ends. The germline gives CDR1 SGHNT, CDR2 YENEEA. The CDR3 has 14 residues. The CDR3 loop is CASMGPRLGNEQFF. The CDR3 nucleotides are TGTGCCAGCATGGGTCCACGTCTAGGTAATGAGCAGTTCTTC.

The chain links TRBV19 to TRBJ2-1; D may be TRBD2 (5 bases). V shed 7 bases and J shed 0 bases, with 13 bases lying between them. The CDR3 is made up of 15 amino acids. CDR1 and CDR2 from the germline V gene are LNHDA and SQIVND (reference sequence). CDR3 region: CASNPGLRSYNEQFF. The CDR3 DNA reads as TGTGCCAGTAACCCGGGGTTACGCTCCTACAATGAGCAGTTCTTC.

This chain connects TRBV12-3 or TRBV12-4 to TRBJ1-5; no firm D call. Trimming took 1 base from V and 4 from J, leaving 5 bases between them. The CDR3 is 13 amino acids. The CDR3 spells CASSLGLNQPQHF. The CDR3 DNA reads as TGTGCCAGCAGTTTAGGTCTTAATCAGCCCCAGCATTTT.

The chain couples TRBV7-2 to TRBJ2-7; TRBD1 is a possible D gene (6 bases). V gave up 6 bases and J gave up 1 base, with 13 bases separating them. Looked up from germline, CDR1 is SGHTA and CDR2 is FQGNSA. CDR3 size: 14 residues. CDR3: CASSFGQTSYEQYF. The CDR3 coding sequence is TGTGCCAGCAGTTTTGGACAGACATCCTACGAGCAGTACTTC.

The J gene is TRBJ1-2, the V gene TRBV19; tentative D call: TRBD1 (5 bases). The CDR3 is 15 residues long. Trimming stripped 3 bases from V and 4 bases from J, with 15 bases between. Germline CDR1 is LNHDA and CDR2 is SQIVND (reference sequence). The CDR3 region is CASSISQGGVYGYTF. As DNA, the CDR3 is TGTGCCAGTAGTATCTCGCAGGGTGGTGTCTATGGCTACACCTTC.

The chain couples TRBV7-9 to TRBJ1-3; 7 nucleotides agree with TRBD1. The length of the CDR3 is 17 residues. The germline V gene has CDR1 SEHNR and CDR2 FQNEAQ (reference sequence). The J segment lost 0 bases and the V segment lost 3 bases, leaving 8 bases of the junction unmatched. DNA of the CDR3: TGTGCCAGCAGCTTGTATCGGGACAGCCTCTCTGGAAACACCATATATTTT. Its translation: CASSLYRDSLSGNTIYF.

About this clone itself: This sample also contains other DNA sequences that code for the same CDR3. This chain joins TRBV7-2 and TRBJ2-5; TRBD2 aligns across 8 bases. CDR3 size: 16 residues. V gave up 1 base and J gave up 4 bases; unmatched junction bases: 8. Germline V gene lookup returns CDR1 SGHTA and CDR2 FQGNSA. CDR3 sequence reads: CASSLGRGARGETQYF. The CDR3 DNA reads as TGTGCCAGCAGCTTAGGGCGGGGGGCACGGGGAGAGACCCAGTACTTC.

This chain links TRBV18 with TRBJ1-1, with D uncertain. The V and J ends lost 6 bases and 1 base respectively, with 9 bases between them. This CDR3 spans 13 amino acids. From germline, CDR1 is KGHSH and CDR2 LQKENI. CDR3 protein: CASSRDENTEAFF. In nucleotides, the CDR3 is TGTGCCAGCTCTCGGGATGAGAACACTGAAGCTTTCTTT.

A single count supports this clone. The genes are TRBV5-5 and TRBJ2-6; D might be TRBD2 (5 bases). The ends were cut back, 3 bases at V and 0 bases at J, with 19 bases in the middle. The CDR3 has 19 amino acids. Looked up from germline, CDR1 is SGHKS and CDR2 is YYEKEE (reference sequence). The CDR3 DNA reads TGTGCCAGCAGCTCGCCGACGGGGAGACCTAACTCTGGGGCCAACGTCCTGACTTTC. Its protein product is CASSSPTGRPNSGANVLTF.